Sequencing of this TCR beta chain was carried out in a study of blood T cell repertoires in COVID-19. Here immunoSEQ multiplex PCR was the method, and the copy in TCRdb shows in-frame clones only, minus some. The top ten clones hold 3.5% to 4% of a sample with roughly 80,000 clones, about 83% of them seen once. Source material: peripheral blood. The origin of this receptor is a man between 45 and 60 years old with acute or convalescent COVID-19.

The CDR3 region has the DNA TGTGCCAGCAGCTACCCCGACAGGGGAGGGGACGAGCAGTACTTC. Protein product: CASSYPDRGGDEQYF. The chain carries TRBV11-3 and TRBJ2-7, with D possibly TRBD1 on 8 matching bases. Per the germline V gene, CDR1 is SGHNT and CDR2 is YENEEA. The CDR3 has 15 residues. V lost 4 bases and J 5 bases, leaving 18 bases between the germline ends. Drawing the rest from reference TRBV11-3 and TRBJ2-7, the complete variable domain is EAGVVQSPRYKIIEKKQPVAFWCNPISGHNTLYWYLQNLGQGPELLIRYENEEAVDDSQLPKDRFSAERLKGVDSTLKIQPAELGDSAVYLCASSYPDRGGDEQYFGPGTRLTVT.